A selection of T cell receptor beta chains follows, all from one sample in a study of blood T cell repertoires in COVID-19. Sequencing was performed with immunoSEQ multiplex PCR; in TCRdb, only in-frame clones are kept and a portion is missing. Of 40,000 to 60,000 clones listed, approximately 84% are singletons. The material sequenced was peripheral blood. Source of these receptors: a man between 45 and 60 years old with active COVID-19. The CDR3 runs from the conserved cysteine through the conserved F or W. Fields, in order: J gene, V gene, clone size, D gene, CDR3 protein, CDR3 DNA. A D gene is named only where the DNA matches it firmly. Only some rows state a clone size, as once, few, many or a class for expanded clones.

TRBJ2-7	TRBV7-2	NA	NA	CASSLLADWQQYF	TGTGCCAGCAGCTTACTTGCAGACTGGCAGCAGTACTTC
TRBJ2-1	TRBV2	NA	NA	CASSEALYRGRNNEQFF	TGTGCCAGCAGTGAAGCGCTTTATAGGGGCCGCAACAATGAGCAGTTCTTC
TRBJ1-1	TRBV19	NA	TRBD1	CASSLWTGAVTEAFF	TGTGCCAGTAGTTTATGGACAGGGGCTGTCACTGAAGCTTTCTTT
TRBJ2-1	TRBV27	NA	TRBD1	CASRTGQGANEQFF	TGTGCCAGCAGGACGGGACAGGGGGCGAATGAGCAGTTCTTC
TRBJ1-6	TRBV19	NA	TRBD1	CASSSQGAGNSPLHF	TGTGCCAGTAGCTCACAGGGGGCTGGGAATTCACCCCTCCACTTT
TRBJ2-5	TRBV28	NA	TRBD1	CASSSTGTGGGETQYF	TGTGCCAGCAGTTCCACGGGGACAGGGGGTGGAGAGACCCAGTACTTC
TRBJ1-2	TRBV18	NA	NA	CASSPPPGNGYTF	TGTGCCAGCTCACCGCCCCCGGGGAATGGCTACACCTTC
TRBJ1-3	TRBV28	few	TRBD1	CASSPGTGSGNTIYF	TGTGCCAGCAGCCCCGGGACAGGGTCTGGAAACACCATATATTTT
TRBJ2-7	TRBV7-7	NA	TRBD1	CASSSDRGPTYEQYF	TGTGCCAGCAGCTCGGACAGGGGCCCAACCTACGAGCAGTACTTC
TRBJ1-2	TRBV11-2	NA	NA	CASSLRQAGYTF	TGTGCCAGCAGCTTACGACAAGCTGGCTACACCTTC
TRBJ2-1	TRBV10-2	NA	TRBD1	CASSRQGAGEQFF	TGCGCCAGCAGTCGACAGGGGGCGGGAGAGCAGTTCTTC
TRBJ1-3	TRBV5-5	NA	TRBD1	CASSLGPGGRTGNTIYF	TGTGCCAGCAGCTTGGGGCCAGGGGGCCGCACTGGAAACACCATATATTTT
TRBJ2-7	TRBV29-1	NA	TRBD1	CSVEGIDRAPYEQYF	TGCAGCGTTGAAGGAATCGACAGGGCGCCCTACGAGCAGTACTTC
TRBJ1-2	TRBV10-3	NA	NA	CAISGGGYGYTF	TGTGCCATCAGTGGGGGGGGCTATGGCTACACCTTC
TRBJ1-2	TRBV4-3	once	TRBD1	CASSQDPTGGAGGYTF	TGCGCCAGCAGCCAAGATCCCACAGGGGGCGCGGGGGGCTACACCTTC
TRBJ1-5	TRBV5-1	NA	TRBD1	CASRQGAEQPQHF	TGCGCCAGCCGCCAGGGGGCCGAACAGCCCCAGCATTTT
TRBJ1-1	TRBV27	NA	NA	CASSPRAEGHTEAFF	TGTGCCAGCAGTCCCCGTGCAGAGGGTCACACTGAAGCTTTCTTT
TRBJ2-1	TRBV13	NA	TRBD2	CASSRLAGGYNEQFF	TGTGCCAGCAGTCGACTAGCGGGGGGGTACAATGAGCAGTTCTTC
TRBJ2-5	TRBV28	once	TRBD2	CASSGGNEETQYF	TGTGCCAGTAGCGGGGGGAACGAAGAGACCCAGTACTTC
TRBJ1-5	TRBV7-8	NA	NA	CASSLADIYSNQPQHF	TGTGCCAGCAGCTTAGCGGACATCTATAGCAATCAGCCCCAGCATTTT
TRBJ1-1	TRBV19	NA	NA	CASRPNRATEAFF	TGTGCCAGTAGGCCTAACAGGGCTACTGAAGCTTTCTTT
TRBJ1-2	TRBV18	NA	TRBD1	CASSTGVYGYTF	TGTGCCAGCTCTACAGGGGTCTATGGCTACACCTTC
TRBJ2-7	TRBV7-9	once	TRBD1	CASSDRERYEQYF	TGTGCCAGTTCGGACAGGGAAAGGTACGAGCAGTACTTC
TRBJ1-6	TRBV3-1/TRBV3-2	once	NA	CASSQLRNNSPLHF	TGTGCCAGCAGCCAACTGCGGAATAATTCACCCCTCCACTTT
TRBJ2-1	TRBV11-2	NA	TRBD1	CASTGTGRHEQFF	TGTGCCAGCACCGGGACAGGGAGGCATGAGCAGTTCTTC
TRBJ1-2	TRBV28	once	TRBD1	CASSTGDGGYTF	TGTGCCAGCAGTACAGGGGATGGAGGCTACACCTTC
TRBJ1-2	TRBV4-1	NA	TRBD1	CASSQVRDSTYGYTF	TGCGCCAGCAGCCAAGTTCGGGACAGCACATATGGCTACACCTTC
TRBJ1-6	TRBV12-5	few	TRBD1	CASGLVVLRTGAGTLHF	TGTGCTAGTGGTTTGGTAGTGTTGAGGACAGGGGCTGGGACCCTCCACTTT
TRBJ1-5	TRBV7-8	medium-sized	NA	CASSLSEARGNQPQHF	TGTGCCAGCAGCTTAAGTGAGGCGCGGGGCAATCAGCCCCAGCATTTT
TRBJ1-5	TRBV27	NA	NA	CASSLKAVGEPQHF	TGTGCCAGCAGTTTAAAGGCGGTCGGGGAGCCCCAGCATTTT
TRBJ1-6	TRBV18	NA	TRBD1	CASSPTFQGVSNNSPLHF	TGTGCCAGCTCACCTACCTTCCAGGGGGTGTCCAATAATTCACCCCTCCACTTT
TRBJ2-2	TRBV28	NA	NA	CASSPRDFKAGELFF	TGTGCCAGCAGTCCCCGGGACTTCAAAGCCGGGGAGCTGTTTTTT
TRBJ2-2	TRBV2	once	TRBD2	CASSEFGLWVAGTPNTGELFF	TGTGCCAGCAGTGAATTCGGGCTCTGGGTAGCGGGGACACCGAACACCGGGGAGCTGTTTTTT
TRBJ1-1	TRBV9	few	NA	CASSPGDNLNTEAFF	TGTGCCAGCAGCCCAGGGGACAACCTGAACACTGAAGCTTTCTTT
TRBJ2-1	TRBV24-1	NA	TRBD1	CATSDPGTGYNEQFF	TGTGCCACCAGTGATCCCGGGACAGGATACAATGAGCAGTTCTTC
TRBJ1-2	TRBV4-3	NA	NA	CASSQDVGAGRGYTF	TGCGCCAGCAGCCAAGACGTAGGAGCGGGCCGTGGCTACACCTTC
TRBJ2-1	TRBV6-5	NA	NA	CASSTRRTIYNEQFF	TGTGCCAGCTCTACCCGCAGGACTATTTACAATGAGCAGTTCTTC
TRBJ2-3	TRBV3-1/TRBV3-2	NA	TRBD2	CASRPLGGDTQYF	TGTGCCAGCAGGCCACTGGGGGGGGATACGCAGTATTTT
TRBJ2-5	TRBV6-5	NA	TRBD2	CASRTTSSETQYF	TGTGCCAGCAGAACGACTAGCTCGGAGACCCAGTACTTC